A selection of T cell receptor beta chains follows, all from one sample in a study of cytomegalovirus exposure and HLA in healthy donors. This table comes from immunoSEQ multiplex PCR, and its TCRdb copy is limited to in-frame clones, with some not included. The table shows 50,000 to 70,000 clones, with approximately 71% occurring only once. The sequencing sample was made of PBMCs. The receptors derive from a man aged 35 to 55 in good health and CMV-seropositive. Each CDR3 is given with its conserved first and last residue. Fields, in order: J gene, D gene, clone size, V gene, CDR3 DNA, CDR3 protein. A D gene is named only where the DNA matches it firmly. Expanded clones get a size class; other rows say once, few or many, or leave the size out.

TRBJ1-2,TRBD1,.,TRBV2,TGTGCCAGCAAATTCGGACAGGGAATATCTAACTATGGCTACACCTTC,CASKFGQGISNYGYTF
TRBJ2-5,TRBD1,.,TRBV10-3,TGTGCCATCGGTGGGACAGGGAACCAAGAGACCCAGTACTTC,CAIGGTGNQETQYF
TRBJ1-1,.,.,TRBV19,TGTGCCAGTAGTAACCCCCGCCGGGGAGAGAACACTGAAGCTTTCTTT,CASSNPRRGENTEAFF
TRBJ2-3,TRBD1,.,TRBV5-6,TGTGCCAGCAGCTTGAGGACAGGGGGCGCAGAACAAGATACGCAGTATTTT,CASSLRTGGAEQDTQYF
TRBJ1-1,.,.,TRBV9,TGTGCCAGCAGCGTCGACAGAACCCACACTGAAGCTTTCTTT,CASSVDRTHTEAFF
TRBJ2-7,TRBD2,.,TRBV27,TGTGCCAGCAGTTTCCGGCTAGCGGAAGACTACGAGCAGTACTTC,CASSFRLAEDYEQYF
TRBJ2-1,TRBD2,.,TRBV19,TGTGCCAGTAGTATAATGACTAGCGGAAACAATGAGCAGTTCTTC,CASSIMTSGNNEQFF
TRBJ2-2,.,.,TRBV9,TGTGCCAGCAGCGTTTCTGGGCCCGCGAACACCGGGGAGCTGTTTTTT,CASSVSGPANTGELFF
TRBJ2-2,.,once,TRBV5-1,TGCGCCAGCAGCTTGGGACAGGACAACACCGGGGAGCTGTTTTTT,CASSLGQDNTGELFF
TRBJ1-1,TRBD1,few,TRBV6-5,TGTGCCAGCAGTCAAGGACAGGGACGGTATGCTTTCTTT,CASSQGQGRYAFF
TRBJ2-1,.,once,TRBV5-1,TGCGCCAGCACCGCTGGGGAAGGGAGCTCCTACAATGAGCAGTTCTTC,CASTAGEGSSYNEQFF
TRBJ1-2,TRBD1,.,TRBV4-1,TGCGCCAGCAGCCAGGGGACAGGGGATATCTATGGCTACACCTTC,CASSQGTGDIYGYTF
TRBJ1-1,.,once,TRBV20-1,TGCAGTGCTAGCTCCGGTGAAGCTTTCTTT,CSASSGEAFF
TRBJ1-2,.,.,TRBV6-5,TGTGCCAGCAGTTACTCCGGGACATCCTATGGCTACACCTTC,CASSYSGTSYGYTF
TRBJ2-3,.,once,TRBV7-9,TGTGCCAGCAGCTTAGCGCTAGTGTCAGATACGCAGTATTTT,CASSLALVSDTQYF
TRBJ1-2,TRBD1,.,TRBV6-5,TGTGCCAGCAGTGGGGACAGGGGAGCTAACTATGGCTACACCTTC,CASSGDRGANYGYTF
TRBJ2-5,TRBD2,.,TRBV6-8,TGTGCCAGCAAGCCCGGGACTAGCGGGGGGAAAGAGACCCAGTACTTC,CASKPGTSGGKETQYF
TRBJ1-1,TRBD1,few,TRBV29-1,TGCAGCGTTGGAGGGACAGGGGGGGGATCCTGGAACACTGAAGCTTTCTTT,CSVGGTGGGSWNTEAFF
TRBJ2-5,TRBD1,.,TRBV2,TGTGCCAGTAAGAGTGGGACAGGGGAAGAGACCCAGTACTTC,CASKSGTGEETQYF
TRBJ1-1,TRBD1,few,TRBV28,TGTGCCAGCAGTTCCGAGGGACAGGGGAACACTGAAGCTTTCTTT,CASSSEGQGNTEAFF